The source of this T cell receptor beta chain is a study of somatic mutations in cytotoxic T cells in rheumatoid arthritis. Regarding this clone: Its specificity is not known.

Notes on the study in general: Healthy controls did not share the age-linked increase in CD8+ clonality seen in rheumatoid arthritis patients.

Produced via immunoSEQ multiplex PCR; TCRdb's table is partial and in-frame only. The data contain approximately 30,000 clones, 82% of them seen just once; the ten biggest clones take up 7.5% to 10%. This CDR3 is built from 15 residues. After removal of 4 bases from V and 6 bases from J, the junction contained 9 bases not matched to a gene. Per germline, CDR1 KGHSH and CDR2 LQKENI. Material for sequencing was CD8+ T cells sorted from blood. The rearrangement links TRBV18 to TRBJ2-7; 10 nucleotides align to TRBD1. This TCR was recovered from an adult with rheumatoid arthritis. The CDR3 protein is CASSRPGTGVREQYF. In DNA, the CDR3 is TGTGCCAGCTCACGCCCCGGGACAGGGGTGCGCGAGCAGTACTTC.